This TCR beta chain was profiled in a study of cytomegalovirus exposure and HLA in healthy donors. Study-wide context: Out of 150 million to 200 million T cells, an earlier analysis found 117 million unique TCR beta sequences in total. Study-wide findings and caveats: Among the CMV-associated chains, three were confirmed in vitro as specific for CMV antigens.

A word on this clone: No antigen is known for it.

The PCR employed 60 Vbeta primers together with 13 Jbeta primers. Produced via immunoSEQ multiplex PCR; TCRdb's table is partial and in-frame only. The sample consists of roughly 170,000 clones, 81% of them appearing once. V trimming: 6 bases; J trimming: 4 bases; junction bases outside the gene matches: 8. This CDR3 comprises 15 residues. Per the germline V gene, CDR1 is KGHSH and CDR2 is LQKENI. The receptor was isolated from a woman aged 25-40 years in good health and CMV-seronegative. The rearrangement links TRBV18 to TRBJ1-4; 7 bases map to TRBD1. Sample: PBMCs. In nucleotides, the CDR3 is TGTGCCAGCTCCACAAGACAGGGCGATAATGAAAAACTGTTTTTT. This gives the protein CASSTRQGDNEKLFF.